This TCR beta chain was recorded in a study of blood T cells in healthy people across ages. General study findings and limits: Unsorted PBMCs ruled out conclusive naive versus antigen-experienced comparison.

Germline V gene sequence: CDR1 SGHRS, CDR2 YFSETQ. The CDR3 spans 15 residues. The V segment lost 4 bases and the J segment 5 bases; nucleotides outside the gene matches: 6. About this clonotype itself: The antigen is undetermined.

Then a second PCR, running roughly 7 to 11 cycles, was carried out with a sample-barcoded 5' primer and a J-beta primer mix. TCRdb ran MiXCR on the 5' RACE reads and lists one entry per CDR3 protein. Among hundreds of thousands of distinct CDR3 sequences listed, about 42% were seen once. This clonotype was sampled from a man older than 75 in good health. The chain carries TRBV5-1 and TRBJ2-3; 11 bases line up with TRBD2. Material: blood. The CDR3 protein is CASSNDGLAGDTQYF. Written as DNA, the CDR3 is TGCGCCAGCAGCAATGATGGACTAGCGGGAGATACGCAGTATTTT.